This T cell receptor beta chain was sequenced during a study of post-analysis software for immune sequencing data (dated by TCRdb to about 2015). General notes on the study: The recorded disease courses included relapsing-remitting, secondary progressive and progressive-relapsing multiple sclerosis, and some patients had no subtype annotation. The multiple sclerosis patient repertoires were compared with roughly twelve previously published healthy control repertoires from donors aged about 6 to 26 years. A subset of samples was prepared in parallel using single-end sample barcoding, then pooled and co-amplified after Illumina adapter ligation.

To note about this clonotype: Its recognized antigen is unknown. Base quality data are lacking; no much larger clone is found one base away.

The library was generated by PCR. The sample was run on an Illumina HiSeq 2500. To reduce PCR and sequencing biases, unique molecular identifiers were incorporated into the TCR beta cDNA libraries. Every 1 to 10 million input T cells yielded roughly 500,000 cDNA molecules, meaning each molecule approximated one T cell. Patient libraries were prepared and sequenced with the same protocol used for the earlier healthy control dataset. Within a given batch, samples were prepared together, multiplexed and sequenced on the same HiSeq lane. On the authors' methods: MIGEC handled the raw barcoded reads, throwing out single-read molecular identifier groups before consensus assembly and CDR3 extraction. VDJtools was used for post-analysis of the clonotype tables, and diversity was normalized by down-sampling every dataset to the size of the smallest sample. In repertoire overlap clustering, CDR3 amino acid sequences, but not nucleotide sequences, were matched to correct batch-related cross-sample contamination. TCRdb passed the public sequencing reads through fastp at Q25 and MiXCR, retaining productive beta sequences. Each CDR3 protein gets just one entry, which takes the most common genes and DNA from the rows behind it. The V and J calls come from TCRdb's annotation, not from the publication. A total of about 430,000 distinct CDR3 sequences appear in this sample, about 39% of them only once. The top ten clones comprise about 8% of the sample.

To demonstrate the VDJtools post-analysis software, TCR beta repertoires were profiled from the peripheral blood of about 13 young patients with multiple sclerosis. The multiple sclerosis patients were children and adolescents between roughly 6 and 16 years of age. Counted from cysteine to phenylalanine, this CDR3 has 12 amino acids. The sequence is cut down to CDR3 DNA, 36 bases in frame from base 1. Deletion took 1 base off V and 10 bases off J, with a span of 5 bases between the germline ends. The germline V gene specifies SGHTA as CDR1 and FQGTGA as CDR2. What the authors observed across the whole study: The control group was slightly older than the multiple sclerosis patient group. When samples were clustered directly using the F measure, samples prepared in the same batch co-clustered strongly, which prompted a batch-effect correction. Significantly higher frequencies in patients than in controls were found for a few TRBV segments, including TRBV5-6, TRBV5-1 and TRBV20-1. Significantly lower normalized Chao1 diversity was found in multiple sclerosis patients than in controls, suggesting substantial peripheral T-cell clonal expansion.

What was sequenced was blood. This TCR was sampled from a girl aged 2 to 10 with multiple sclerosis. The chain was built from TRBV7-3 and TRBJ1-6, with the D gene call left open. The bases are TGTGCCAGCAGCTTAAACGGATCACCCCTCCACTTT. Its amino acids are CASSLNGSPLHF.